Below are 19 T cell receptor beta chains sequenced from a single sample in a study of identical twins. TCRdb ran MiXCR on the 5' RACE reads and lists one entry per CDR3 protein. The sample has a few hundred thousand distinct CDR3 sequences; about 10% are singletons. The specimen was memory T cells sorted from blood. Receptors were obtained from a man between 50 and 59 years old in good health.

This clonotype has a count of ten or more. The J gene is TRBJ2-1, the V gene TRBV7-2, with 14 bases identical to TRBD2. CDR1 is SGHTA, CDR2 FQGNSA, per germline. V was clipped by 2 bases and J by 8 bases; unmatched bases: 8. The CDR3 has 17 amino acids. Written as DNA, the CDR3 is TGTGCCAGCAGCTTAACCCGACTAGCGGGAGGGGTCGATGAGCAGTTCTTC. Its translation is CASSLTRLAGGVDEQFF.

V and J are TRBV15 and TRBJ2-2; D uncertain. V gave up 0 bases and J gave up 1 base, with 0 bases separating them. There are 13 residues in the CDR3. Germline CDR1 LNHNV, CDR2 YYDKDF (reference sequence). CDR3 nucleotides: TGTGCCACCAGCAGAGAGAACACCGGGGAGCTGTTTTTT. Translating gives CATSRENTGELFF.

V and J are TRBV7-8 and TRBJ2-5; either TRBD1 or TRBD2 may fit D (5 bases each). There are 14 residues in the CDR3. From germline, CDR1 is SGHVS and CDR2 FQNEAQ. The V gene lost 2 bases and the J gene lost 5 bases, with 12 bases spanning the gap. CDR3 amino acids: CASSLHTWGETQYF. The CDR3, as DNA: TGTGCCAGCAGCTTACATACCTGGGGGGAGACCCAGTACTTC.

The DNA of the CDR3 is TGCGCCAGCAGCTTGCGGACTAGATACACCGGGGAGCTGTTTTTT. Translation gives CASSLRTRYTGELFF. V is TRBV5-1 and J is TRBJ2-2, with 7 bases that match TRBD2. The trim removed 1 base at V and 3 bases at J, leaving 3 bases unmatched. The CDR3 sequence is 15 residues long. The germline V gene has CDR1 SGHRS and CDR2 YFSETQ.

The chain links TRBV20-1 to TRBJ2-7; 12 nucleotides align to TRBD2. This CDR3 is 15 amino acids long. J gave up 4 bases and V 2 bases, and 6 bases lay outside the gene matches. The V gene's germline CDR1 is DFQATT and CDR2 SNEGSKA (reference sequence). As DNA, the CDR3 is TGCAGTGCTAGACCGACTAGCGGGAGTTTGTACGAGCAGTACTTC. Its translation is CSARPTSGSLYEQYF.

This CDR3 is CSAPGQTGAWGSYNEQFF. The CDR3 nucleotides are TGCAGTGCCCCCGGACAGACGGGAGCTTGGGGGTCCTACAATGAGCAGTTCTTC. The genes are TRBV20-1 and TRBJ2-1, with D tentatively TRBD1 or TRBD2 (6 bases each). The germline V gene encodes CDR1 DFQATT and CDR2 SNEGSKA (reference sequence). The CDR3 has 18 residues. V was cut by 6 bases and J by 1 base, with 25 bases left in between.

There are a few counts of this clonotype. V usage is TRBV6-2 or TRBV6-3 and J usage is TRBJ1-6, with D unclear. CDR3 size: 14 residues. CDR1 MNHEY and CDR2 SVGEGT come from the germline V gene. V was pared by 2 bases and J by 9 bases, with 11 bases between. Here the CDR3 DNA reads TGTGCCAGCAGTTACGGAGGATCTATTTCACCCCTCCACTTT. It encodes CASSYGGSISPLHF.

The rearrangement links TRBV6-2 or TRBV6-3 to TRBJ1-5, with a possible D match to TRBD1 (5 bases). Trimming took off 4 bases at V and 6 bases at J, with 22 bases between the two ends. The germline V gene encodes CDR1 MNHEY and CDR2 SVGEGT. CDR3 size: 17 residues. The CDR3 here is CASSSRRSQLRGQPQHF. As DNA, the CDR3 is TGTGCCAGCAGTTCTCGGAGGAGTCAACTTAGGGGTCAGCCCCAGCATTTT.

The J gene is TRBJ2-3, the V gene TRBV28; 10 nucleotides match TRBD2. CDR3 length: 16 residues. The germline CDR1 and CDR2 sequences are MDHEN and SYDVKM. The junction had 9 bases not matched to a gene; V was cut back by 8 bases and J by 1 base. The CDR3 protein is CASHTLAGAGTDTQYF. The DNA of the CDR3 is TGTGCCAGCCACACCCTAGCGGGAGCGGGCACAGATACGCAGTATTTT.

This chain links TRBV18 with TRBJ1-5, with D perhaps TRBD1 (6 bases). The CDR3 is 15 amino acids. The germline V and J ends were trimmed by 3 bases and 4 bases, with 13 bases remaining between them. Germline values: CDR1 KGHSH, CDR2 LQKENI. Written as DNA, the CDR3 is TGTGCCAGCTCACCGTCCGGACAGCCGAATCAGCCCCAGCATTTT. This sequence encodes CASSPSGQPNQPQHF.

This sequence joins TRBV6-7 and TRBJ2-5; 9 positions match TRBD2. TRBV6-7 is labeled an ORF, and its function is uncertain. V gave up 5 bases and J gave up 4 bases; unmatched junction bases: 8. This CDR3 contains 15 residues. The CDR3 coding sequence is TGTGCCAGCAGTGCGACCAGAGCGGGAGGAGAGACCCAGTACTTC. Translated: CASSATRAGGETQYF.

The V and J genes are TRBV6-2 or TRBV6-3 and TRBJ2-3, with TRBD2 matching over 9 bases. The length of the CDR3 is 18 residues. Germline CDR1 MNHEY, CDR2 SVGEGT. The V segment lost 2 bases and the J segment 4 bases; nucleotides outside the gene matches: 13. The CDR3 sequence is CASSYLRYQAGGPDTQYF. The CDR3 region has the DNA TGTGCCAGCAGTTACCTCCGATACCAAGCGGGGGGCCCAGATACGCAGTATTTT.

The sample holds many counts of this clonotype. This chain links TRBV25-1 with TRBJ2-3; D is unresolved. Trimming cost V 6 bases and J 15 bases, with 34 bases left between them. This CDR3 is 17 amino acids long. Germline V gene data show CDR1 as MGHDK and CDR2 as SYGVNS. The CDR3 loop is CASRAVPPGASTGVLYF. The CDR3 nucleotides read TGTGCCAGCAGGGCCGTTCCCCCCGGAGCCTCGACTGGGGTATTATATTTT.

This chain uses TRBV28 with TRBJ2-7, with 7 bases that match TRBD1. The CDR3 covers 13 residues. The J segment lost 3 bases and the V segment lost 7 bases, leaving 6 bases of the junction unmatched. Germline lookup yields CDR1 MDHEN and CDR2 SYDVKM. In DNA form, the CDR3 reads TGTGCCAGCAACCCGGGACAGTTCTACGAGCAGTACTTC. This codes for CASNPGQFYEQYF. Looking up the rest from reference TRBV28 and TRBJ2-7 gives the full variable domain: DVKVTQSSRYLVKRTGEKVFLECVQDMDHENMFWYRQDPGLGLRLIYFSYDVKMKEKGDIPEGYSVSREKKERFSLILESASTNQTSMYLCASNPGQFYEQYFGPGTRLTVT.

This clonotype has just a few counts. The rearrangement joins TRBV5-4 to TRBJ2-7; D is perhaps TRBD2 (5 bases). Trimming pared 5 bases from V and 0 bases from J, leaving 9 bases between. The CDR3 is made up of 13 amino acids. Germline V gene lookup returns CDR1 SGHNT and CDR2 YYREEE (reference sequence). The CDR3 DNA reads TGTGCCAGCAGGTCGGGATTCTCCTACGAGCAGTACTTC. Residues: CASRSGFSYEQYF.

This clonotype was seen a few times. The V gene is TRBV5-1, the J gene TRBJ2-1, with D possibly being TRBD1 or TRBD2 (5 bases each). The CDR3 runs 15 residues. Trimming cost V 0 bases and J 2 bases, with 9 bases left between them. From germline, CDR1 is SGHRS and CDR2 YFSETQ. CDR3 nucleotides: TGCGCCAGCAGCTTGGTGGGGGTCGCCTACAATGAGCAGTTCTTC. Its protein product is CASSLVGVAYNEQFF.

The chain combines TRBV25-1 with TRBJ1-1; maybe TRBD1 (6 bases). The germline gives CDR1 MGHDK, CDR2 SYGVNS. V shed 5 bases and J shed 9 bases, with 10 bases lying between them. The CDR3 runs to 11 residues. The CDR3 bases are TGTGCCAGCAGTTCAGGGACAAAAGCTTTCTTT. Amino acids: CASSSGTKAFF.

In its sample, this clonotype was seen a few times. This chain links TRBV10-3 with TRBJ2-5; D is tentatively TRBD1 or TRBD2 (6 bases each). The CDR3 is 14 amino acids. Looked up from germline, CDR1 is ENHRY and CDR2 is SYGVKD. V was pared by 7 bases and J by 0 bases, with 12 bases between. The CDR3 DNA sequence: TGTGCCATCACAGAGGAGGGGGACCAAGAGACCCAGTACTTC. Its translation: CAITEEGDQETQYF.

This clonotype turned up a few times. The V and J genes are TRBV19 and TRBJ2-2, with TRBD1 matching 11 bases. With V trimmed by 6 bases and J by 4 bases, 1 base remained unmatched. Germline CDR1 reads LNHDA; CDR2 reads SQIVND (reference sequence). This CDR3 is 14 amino acids long. CDR3 region: CASRGTGGTGELFF. The CDR3 nucleotides are TGTGCCAGTAGAGGGACAGGGGGCACCGGGGAGCTGTTTTTT.